These 27 T cell receptor beta chains share one sample of origin, sequenced in a study of T cell responses to AZD1222 COVID-19 vaccine. The method was immunoSEQ multiplex PCR; TCRdb's version includes in-frame clones alone and lacks a portion of them. The data show some 110,000 clones, over 70% seen once. The sequenced sample was peripheral blood, obtained on day 0 of AZD1222 vaccination. These receptors came from an adult in good health.

The chain links TRBV5-8 to TRBJ1-5, with TRBD1 as a possible D gene (5 bases). CDR3 size: 14 residues. Deletions cut 0 bases from V and 11 bases from J, with 15 bases between. Germline loops: CDR1 SGHTS, CDR2 YDEGEE. CDR3 region: CASSLETVMVAQHF. CDR3 sequence (DNA): TGTGCCAGCAGCTTGGAGACAGTGATGGTTGCCCAGCATTTT.

The chain employs TRBV6-5 and TRBJ2-3; possible D gene TRBD2, 6 bases. The CDR3 sequence is 14 residues long. The V end was cut by 2 bases, the J end by 4 bases, with 10 bases between. Germline lookup yields CDR1 MNHEY and CDR2 SVGAGI. This CDR3 is CASSYAPSADTQYF. The DNA of the CDR3 is TGTGCCAGCAGTTACGCCCCTAGCGCAGATACGCAGTATTTT.

This clone showed up just a few times. V and J are TRBV19 and TRBJ2-1; 12 bases map to TRBD2. V was clipped by 4 bases and J by 3 bases; unmatched bases: 7. This CDR3 has 17 amino acids. CDR1 and CDR2 (germline): LNHDA, SQIVND (reference sequence). The CDR3 DNA reads TGTGCCAGTAGTACTTCTAGCGGGAGGGCCCTCTACAATGAGCAGTTCTTC. This translates into CASSTSSGRALYNEQFF.

The chain joins TRBV7-8 to TRBJ1-1; 7 bases match TRBD1. The germline V gene has CDR1 SGHVS and CDR2 FQNEAQ. There are 14 residues in the CDR3. Unmatched junction bases numbered 6, after V lost 7 bases and J lost 1 base. The CDR3 is CASIPTGSNTEAFF. As DNA, the CDR3 is TGTGCCAGCATTCCGACAGGGTCGAACACTGAAGCTTTCTTT.

J is TRBJ2-6 and V is TRBV5-4; no clear D gene. Trimming removed 1 base from V and 4 bases from J, with 6 bases in between. This CDR3 comprises 14 residues. Germline assignment: CDR1 SGHNT and CDR2 YYREEE (reference sequence). The CDR3, as DNA: TGTGCCAGCAGCTTGTACTCCGGGGCCAACGTCCTGACTTTC. It is translated as CASSLYSGANVLTF.

J is TRBJ1-6 and V is TRBV3-1 (or the pseudogene TRBV3-2); possible D gene TRBD1, 5 bases. V lost 0 bases and J lost 10, with 13 bases in between. The CDR3 spans 15 residues. Germline V gives CDR1 LGHDT, CDR2 YNNKEL (reference sequence). The CDR3 loop reads CASSQDQGVGSPLHF. CDR3 coding DNA: TGTGCCAGCAGCCAAGATCAAGGGGTAGGGTCACCCCTCCACTTT.

This clone appeared a single time. This chain joins TRBV6-2 or TRBV6-3 and TRBJ2-2; 12 bases match TRBD2. Per the germline V gene, CDR1 is MNHEY and CDR2 is SVGEGT. With V trimmed by 0 bases and J by 2 bases, 7 bases remained unmatched. The CDR3 is made up of 19 amino acids. CDR3 region: CASSYSLLAGGLNTGELFF. The DNA for the CDR3 is TGTGCCAGCAGTTACTCGCTGCTAGCGGGAGGGTTAAACACCGGGGAGCTGTTTTTT.

V and J are TRBV21-1 and TRBJ2-2; the table's D gene call, TRBD2, was not cross checked with the DNA. TRBV21-1 is designated a pseudogene. CDR3 length equals 16 residues. CDR3 loop: CASSRNSGGDTGELFF. Written as DNA, the CDR3 is TGTGCCAGCAGCAGGAATAGCGGGGGGGACACCGGGGAGCTGTTTTTT.

V is TRBV7-9 and J is TRBJ1-4; the match to TRBD1 covers 7 bases. V was pared by 7 bases and J by 5 bases, with 7 bases of the junction left unmatched. The CDR3 length is 14 residues. Germline lookup yields CDR1 SEHNR and CDR2 FQNEAQ (reference sequence). The CDR3 nucleotides are TGTGCCAGCATAACAGGGGAGTCGAATGAAAAACTGTTTTTT. Encoded protein: CASITGESNEKLFF.

This clone was observed a single time. The V and J genes are TRBV5-8 and TRBJ2-1; perhaps TRBD1 as D (5 bases). Germline CDR1 SGHTS, CDR2 YDEGEE. V was pared by 0 bases and J by 8 bases, with 12 bases between. The CDR3 is 14 amino acids. CDR3 protein: CASSLGVRGHEQFF. CDR3 bases: TGTGCCAGCAGCTTGGGGGTTAGGGGCCATGAGCAGTTCTTC. The variable domain in full, with the rest retrieved from reference TRBV5-8 and TRBJ2-1, is EAGVTQSPTHLIKTRGQQATLRCSPISGHTSVYWYQQALGLGLQFLLWYDEGEERNRGNFPPRFSGRQFPNYSSELNVNALELEDSALYLCASSLGVRGHEQFFGPGTRLTVL.

Only one count was recorded for this clone. This chain uses TRBV30 with TRBJ1-2; D is perhaps TRBD1 (5 bases). CDR1 GTSNPN and CDR2 SVGIG come from the germline V gene (reference sequence). V lost 0 bases and J lost 2, with 10 bases in between. CDR3 length equals 14 residues. CDR3 sequence (DNA): TGTGCCTGGAGTGTTGGGGGTTTCAACTATGGCTACACCTTC. Protein: CAWSVGGFNYGYTF.

This clone was counted once. The V call is TRBV6-2 or TRBV6-3, the J call TRBJ2-7, with TRBD1 as a possible D gene (5 bases). CDR3 length equals 14 residues. Per the germline V gene, CDR1 is MNHEY and CDR2 is SVGEGT. V shed 6 bases and J shed 2 bases, with 14 bases lying between them. CDR3 bases: TGTGCCAGCAGCTCTGGGGCAGGCACCTACGAGCAGTACTTC. This encodes CASSSGAGTYEQYF.

The chain recombines TRBV28 with TRBJ1-1; 8 bases are shared with TRBD1. The CDR3 is 14 amino acids. Germline CDR1 is MDHEN and CDR2 is SYDVKM. Germline trimming cut 8 bases from V and 5 bases from J; bases unmatched to any gene: 10. The CDR3 coding sequence is TGTGCCAGCTGTACAGGGGGACTTGGTACTGAAGCTTTCTTT. This sequence encodes CASCTGGLGTEAFF.

The chain combines TRBV15 with TRBJ2-5; perhaps TRBD1 as D (5 bases). The ends were cut back, 0 bases at V and 10 bases at J, with 12 bases in the middle. This CDR3 region has 13 residues. Germline CDR1 is LNHNV and CDR2 is YYDKDF (reference sequence). CDR3 loop: CATSRDRGFGQYF. CDR3 nucleotide sequence: TGTGCCACCAGCAGAGATAGGGGATTTGGCCAGTACTTC.

The gene calls are TRBV11-3 and TRBJ2-1; 11 bases line up with TRBD2. This CDR3 is 15 amino acids long. The V gene end was trimmed by 5 bases and the J gene end by 0 bases; junction bases not matched to a gene: 0. The germline gives CDR1 SGHNT, CDR2 YENEEA. The CDR3 nucleotides read TGTGCCAGCAGCCTAGCGGGGGGCTCCTACAATGAGCAGTTCTTC. Its protein is CASSLAGGSYNEQFF.

The J gene is TRBJ2-3, the V gene TRBV7-2, with 14 bases matching TRBD2. Trimming cost V 0 bases and J 5 bases; bases outside gene matches: 4. Germline CDR1 and CDR2: SGHTA and FQGNSA. The CDR3 extends over 17 amino acids. The CDR3, as DNA: TGTGCCAGCAGCTTAGCGGGACTAGCGGGGGTGGGAGATACGCAGTATTTT. It yields the protein CASSLAGLAGVGDTQYF. Drawing the rest from reference TRBV7-2 and TRBJ2-3, the complete variable domain is GAGVSQSPSNKVTEKGKDVELRCDPISGHTALYWYRQSLGQGLEFLIYFQGNSAPDKSGLPSDRFSAERTGGSVSTLTIQRTQQEDSAVYLCASSLAGLAGVGDTQYFGPGTRLTVL.

There are a few counts of this clone. The V gene is TRBV7-8, the J gene TRBJ2-7, with 8 bases matching TRBD2. With 5 bases clipped from V and 3 bases from J, the junction kept 12 bases outside the gene matches. Germline assignment: CDR1 SGHVS and CDR2 FQNEAQ. The CDR3 is made up of 16 amino acids. The CDR3 loop reads CASSAPPRGAHYEQYF. The CDR3, as DNA: TGTGCCAGCAGCGCCCCCCCGCGGGGGGCCCACTACGAGCAGTACTTC.

The chain recombines TRBV5-4 with TRBJ2-1, with TRBD1 identical over 7 bases. Germline-derived CDR1 and CDR2 are SGHNT and YYREEE (reference sequence). This CDR3 is built from 19 residues. Trimming took 4 bases from V and 8 from J; bases not matched to a gene: 24. CDR3 in DNA: TGTGCCAGCAGCCAAGGACGGCGGGCGTCACAGGGGCTTCGCGATGAGCAGTTCTTC. Amino acid sequence: CASSQGRRASQGLRDEQFF.

The chain links TRBV7-8 to TRBJ2-7, with TRBD2 matching over 9 bases. Germline trimming cut 5 bases from V and 3 bases from J; bases unmatched to any gene: 8. Germline CDR1 SGHVS, CDR2 FQNEAQ. The CDR3 extends over 15 amino acids. The CDR3 nucleotides are TGTGCCAGCAGCCCTCTAGCGGGGCAGAACTACGAGCAGTACTTC. It is translated as CASSPLAGQNYEQYF.

The chain couples TRBV5-6 to TRBJ2-6; the D gene is possibly TRBD1 (6 bases). Germline loops: CDR1 SGHDT, CDR2 YYEEEE. Trimming removed 0 bases at V and 0 bases at J, with 10 bases between. The CDR3 runs to 17 residues. The CDR3, as DNA: TGTGCCAGCAGCTTGGTACAGGGTTCCTCTGGGGCCAACGTCCTGACTTTC. Amino acids: CASSLVQGSSGANVLTF.

The chain employs TRBV4-2 and TRBJ1-1; no firm D call. Germline assignment: CDR1 LGHNA and CDR2 YNFKEQ. The V gene lost 4 bases and the J gene lost 1 base, with 10 bases spanning the gap. The CDR3 loop spans 14 amino acids. The CDR3, as DNA: TGTGCCAGCAGCCTCAGCCAAGAGAACACTGAAGCTTTCTTT. This translates into CASSLSQENTEAFF.

This chain connects TRBV7-2 to TRBJ2-1; D tentatively fits TRBD1 or TRBD2 (7 bases each). Trimming shortened V by 2 bases and J by 4 bases, and 12 bases separated the two germline ends. The CDR3 contains 15 residues. Germline V lookup: CDR1 SGHTA, CDR2 FQGNSA. The CDR3 loop reads CASSLRQGGYNEQFF. CDR3 DNA sequence: TGTGCCAGCAGCTTAAGACAGGGAGGGTACAATGAGCAGTTCTTC.

The chain links TRBV7-8 to TRBJ1-2, with 8 bases identical to TRBD1. The germline CDR1 and CDR2 sequences are SGHVS and FQNEAQ. The V gene end was trimmed by 4 bases and the J gene end by 6 bases; junction bases not matched to a gene: 4. This CDR3 region has 13 residues. The CDR3 DNA reads as TGTGCCAGCAGCTCGACAGGGGTTAATGGCTACACCTTC. Amino acid sequence: CASSSTGVNGYTF.

The sample holds a few counts of this clone. The CDR3 region is CSVGGAGNQPQHF. Here the CDR3 DNA reads TGCAGCGTTGGGGGGGCTGGCAATCAGCCCCAGCATTTT. The chain employs TRBV29-1 and TRBJ1-5, with a tentative D call TRBD1 (6 bases). This CDR3 is built from 13 residues. Deletions cut 4 bases from V and 2 bases from J, with 9 bases between. Germline loops: CDR1 SQVTM, CDR2 ANQGSEA.

This chain connects TRBV5-4 to TRBJ1-2; D might be TRBD1 (5 bases). CDR3 length: 13 residues. CDR1 is SGHNT, CDR2 YYREEE, per germline (reference sequence). V dropped 0 bases and J dropped 7 bases, with 10 bases sitting between them. The CDR3: CASSLAGGGGYTF. The CDR3 DNA sequence: TGTGCCAGCAGCTTGGCCGGGGGAGGTGGCTACACCTTC.

The chain is built from TRBV28 and TRBJ1-1; tentatively, D is TRBD1 (6 bases). Trimming removed 6 bases at V and 0 bases at J, with 23 bases between. Germline CDR1 and CDR2: MDHEN and SYDVKM. The CDR3 has 18 residues. The CDR3 loop is CASSLLQGKKRVNTEAFF. The DNA for the CDR3 is TGTGCCAGCAGCCTTCTCCAGGGGAAAAAGAGAGTGAACACTGAAGCTTTCTTT.

This clone has just one count. This chain uses TRBV2 with TRBJ2-7; D possibly matches TRBD1 or TRBD2 (6 bases each). V gave up 5 bases and J gave up 2 bases, with 10 bases separating them. The CDR3 is 13 residues long. Germline loops: CDR1 SNHLY, CDR2 FYNNEI. DNA of the CDR3: TGTGCCAGCAGTAGACGGGGGCCCTACGAGCAGTACTTC. The encoded protein is CASSRRGPYEQYF.